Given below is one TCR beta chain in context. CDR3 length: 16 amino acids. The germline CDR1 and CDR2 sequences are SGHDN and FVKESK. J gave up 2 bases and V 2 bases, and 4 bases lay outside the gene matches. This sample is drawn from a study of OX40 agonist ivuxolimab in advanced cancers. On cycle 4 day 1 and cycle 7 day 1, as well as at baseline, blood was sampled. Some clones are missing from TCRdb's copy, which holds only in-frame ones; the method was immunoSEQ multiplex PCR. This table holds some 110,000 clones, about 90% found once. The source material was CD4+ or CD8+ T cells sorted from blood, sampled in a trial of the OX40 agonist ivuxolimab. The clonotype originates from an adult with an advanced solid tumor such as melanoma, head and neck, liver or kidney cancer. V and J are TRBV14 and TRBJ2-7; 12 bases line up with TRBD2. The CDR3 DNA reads TGTGCCAGCAGCCAACCCACTAGCGGGAGGACCTACGAGCAGTACTTC. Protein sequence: CASSQPTSGRTYEQYF.